The rows below give T cell receptor beta chains drawn from one sample of a study of blood T cell repertoires in COVID-19. The assay was immunoSEQ multiplex PCR, and TCRdb's table has in-frame clones only and misses some. The table includes approximately 140,000 clones, about 91% detected once. Input material: peripheral blood. These receptors were obtained from a human donor in a cohort sampled during active COVID-19. The CDR3 runs from the conserved cysteine through the conserved F or W.

>TRBJ1-1|TRBV15
CATSRRDTEAFF
>TRBJ2-7|TRBV11-1
CASSLEGTSYGEQYF
>TRBJ1-2|TRBV7-9
CASSPDTRGHGYTF
>TRBJ2-7|TRBV2
CASSQNQFYEQYF
>TRBJ1-2|TRBV9
CASSVGVANYGYTF
>TRBJ1-5|TRBV5-8
CASSLATGRRGNQPQHF
>TRBJ2-7|TRBV10-3
CAISESIIRDRGYEQYF
>TRBJ1-6|TRBV4-1
CASSQDRDQGFPPSPLHF
>TRBJ1-2|TRBV5-1
CASSPTDSHYGYTF
>TRBJ2-7|TRBV6-2/TRBV6-3
CASSSSGGSGRLSYEQYF
>TRBJ1-2|TRBV4-1
CASSHPPQGGPNYGYTF
>TRBJ2-3|TRBV30
CAWSVQATTDTQYF
>TRBJ1-1|TRBV27
CASSLRAGGQTFF
>TRBJ1-1|TRBV30
CAWRRGMNTEAFF
>TRBJ2-7|TRBV7-3
CATHHIIDGQISYEQYF
>TRBJ1-1|TRBV6-5
CASTLGTVSRPEAFF
>TRBJ2-7|TRBV19
CASRDRGGSPRQYF
>TRBJ2-3|TRBV7-2
CASSSLALTDTQYF
>TRBJ2-4|TRBV9
CASSPRLAENIQYF
>TRBJ2-7|TRBV11-1
CASSPGTGPREQYF
>TRBJ2-4|TRBV7-2
CASSLAGQGIAKNIQYF
>TRBJ1-5|TRBV5-1
CASSSGTGNQPQHF
>TRBJ2-7|TRBV7-9
CASSFPGTGDYEQYF
>TRBJ2-2|TRBV27
CASSRSLLSNTGELFF
>TRBJ2-3|TRBV9
CASSVGIGGAIGRDTQYF
>TRBJ2-5|TRBV5-6
CASSLQRGGREETQYF
>TRBJ2-7|TRBV5-1
CASSSDPGTGDEQYF
>TRBJ1-4|TRBV5-4
CASSLGGLGEKLFF
>TRBJ2-5|TRBV18
CASSPTGSETQYF
>TRBJ1-1|TRBV29-1
CSVGWAGKTEAFF
>TRBJ2-7|TRBV13
CASSSGSEQYF
>TRBJ2-6|TRBV5-1
CASSPEGTSGANVLTF
>TRBJ2-7|TRBV6-5
CASSSGTGGYEQYF
>TRBJ1-4|TRBV30
CAWSVLGANEKLFF
>TRBJ1-1|TRBV5-8
CASSGWRQGARTEAFF
>TRBJ1-3|TRBV3-1/TRBV3-2
CASSPYSGNTIYF
>TRBJ1-6|TRBV5-8
CASSPTGGLYNSPLHF
>TRBJ2-7|TRBV3-1/TRBV3-2
CASSQQLGTVEQYF
>TRBJ1-1|TRBV6-5
CASRQDRVVNTEAFF
>TRBJ1-1|TRBV10-2
CASTHPRPAGGNEAFF
>TRBJ2-3|TRBV7-2
CASSRSGGASDTQYF
>TRBJ1-2|TRBV10-3
CAISDNRGPMGYGYTF
>TRBJ2-7|TRBV11-3
CASSLEVSSYEQYF
>TRBJ2-7|TRBV13
CASSFRTSWDEQYF
>TRBJ2-3|TRBV7-2
CASRPSGASTDTQYF